The 24 T cell receptor beta chains in this list originate from one sample, sequenced in a study of Ad26.COV2.S vaccination and SARS-CoV-2 variants. Sequencing was performed with immunoSEQ multiplex PCR; in TCRdb, only in-frame clones are kept and a portion is missing. The sample lists 200,000 to 250,000 clones; around nine tenths were seen once. Treatment meaning: about 20 received Ad26.COV2.S at low or high dose, single or two shots; roughly five received placebo; per-sample allocation not given. Sampling was done on day 63 after the first vaccine or placebo injection. Sample: peripheral blood, taken in a trial of Ad26.COV2.S vaccine versus placebo. The receptors were sampled from a person between 18 and 65 years old who received the Ad26.COV2.S COVID-19 vaccine or a placebo.

This clone was recorded only once. The CDR3 region has the DNA TGTGCCAGCAGCAAGCGGGCCTCCTACGAGCAGTACTTC. This gives the protein CASSKRASYEQYF. The chain recombines TRBV9 with TRBJ2-7, with D tentatively TRBD2 (6 bases). There are 13 residues in the CDR3. The germline gives CDR1 SGDLS, CDR2 YYNGEE. Deletions cut 4 bases from V and 0 bases from J, with 8 bases between.

The chain is built from TRBV6-5 and TRBJ2-1; D tentatively fits TRBD1 or TRBD2 (5 bases each). V lost 3 bases to trimming and J lost 12 bases, with 9 bases between them. The CDR3 extends over 11 amino acids. Germline V lookup: CDR1 MNHEY, CDR2 SVGAGI. The CDR3 coding sequence is TGTGCCAGCAGTTATCGGGACGGGCAGTTCTTC. This sequence encodes CASSYRDGQFF.

This rearrangement joins TRBV13 to TRBJ2-7; D is unclear. Trimming shortened V by 3 bases and J by 0 bases, and 9 bases separated the two germline ends. CDR3 length equals 14 residues. Germline CDR1 and CDR2: PRHDT and FYEKMQ (reference sequence). Here the CDR3 reads CASSLGKSSYEQYF. For the CDR3, the DNA is TGTGCCAGCAGCTTGGGTAAGAGCTCCTACGAGCAGTACTTC.

The chain joins TRBV19 to TRBJ2-5; TRBD1 agrees at 9 bases. V shed 6 bases and J 5 bases; nucleotides not matched to a gene: 10. Per germline, CDR1 LNHDA and CDR2 SQIVND (reference sequence). CDR3 size: 15 residues. CDR3 residues: CASRSTGGRGETQYF. The CDR3 region has the DNA TGTGCCAGTAGATCAACAGGGGGCAGGGGGGAGACCCAGTACTTC. Full variable domain (missing parts from reference TRBV19 and TRBJ2-5): DGGITQSPKYLFRKEGQNVTLSCEQNLNHDAMYWYRQDPGQGLRLIYYSQIVNDFQKGDIAEGYSVSREKKESFPLTVTSAQKNPTAFYLCASRSTGGRGETQYFGPGTRLLVL.

The chain combines TRBV7-6 with TRBJ1-5, with 8 bases aligning to TRBD1. CDR1 SGHVS and CDR2 FNYEAQ come from the germline V gene. Trimming removed 2 bases from V and 2 bases from J; junction bases left unmatched: 11. The CDR3 contains 18 residues. CDR3 residues: CASSLWKQGAQGNQPQHF. CDR3 bases: TGTGCCAGCAGCTTATGGAAGCAGGGGGCGCAGGGCAATCAGCCCCAGCATTTT.

This chain joins TRBV25-1 and TRBJ1-1; D possibly corresponds to TRBD1 (5 bases). CDR1 is MGHDK and CDR2 is SYGVNS in the germline V gene. With 4 bases removed from V and 2 bases from J, the gap between germline ends came to 14 bases. The length of the CDR3 is 15 residues. Written as DNA, the CDR3 is TGTGCCAGCAGTGCCCAGGGACCGCTTAACACTGAAGCTTTCTTT. Protein product: CASSAQGPLNTEAFF.

This rearrangement joins TRBV4-3 to TRBJ2-4; D possibly corresponds to TRBD2 (6 bases). The CDR3 is made up of 16 amino acids. The germline V gene has CDR1 LGHNA and CDR2 YSLEER. Deletions cut 0 bases from V and 3 bases from J, with 12 bases between. CDR3 DNA: TGCGCCAGCAGCCAAGATTTTGCGGGGAGCAAAAACATTCAGTACTTC. Translated: CASSQDFAGSKNIQYF.

The J gene is TRBJ1-2, the V gene TRBV5-6; the match to TRBD1 covers 10 bases. In germline, CDR1 is SGHDT, CDR2 YYEEEE. This CDR3 comprises 16 residues. Trimming took 3 bases from V and 1 from J; bases not matched to a gene: 6. CDR3 region: CASSSTGGRDNYGYTF. The CDR3 nucleotides are TGTGCCAGCAGCTCGACAGGGGGCAGGGATAACTATGGCTACACCTTC.

The V and J genes are TRBV4-1 and TRBJ1-3; D not resolved. The germline V gene has CDR1 MGHRA and CDR2 YSYEKL. This CDR3 comprises 15 residues. V lost 1 base and J lost 0, with 7 bases in between. CDR3 DNA: TGCGCCAGCAGCCAAGGACGGGACTCTGGAAACACCATATATTTT. Translating it yields CASSQGRDSGNTIYF.

The chain is built from TRBV7-9 and TRBJ2-7; possible D gene TRBD1, 6 bases. CDR1 is SEHNR and CDR2 is FQNEAQ in the germline V gene (reference sequence). Deletions cut 1 base from V and 7 bases from J, with 8 bases between. The CDR3 consists of 12 residues. The CDR3: CASSLGGQEQYF. The CDR3 region has the DNA TGTGCCAGCAGCTTAGGGGGGCAGGAGCAGTACTTC.

V usage is TRBV2 and J usage is TRBJ1-1; D ambiguous. Germline CDR1 reads SNHLY; CDR2 reads FYNNEI. V lost 8 bases, J lost 4 bases, and 20 bases lay in between. The CDR3 contains 15 residues. The CDR3 coding sequence is TGTGCCAGCTACTCGACAATTTGGATTAGCACTGAAGCTTTCTTT. It translates to CASYSTIWISTEAFF.

Comments on this clone: In the same sample, other DNA sequences code for this CDR3. The chain employs TRBV18 and TRBJ2-1, with TRBD1 as a possible D gene (6 bases). V was trimmed by 3 bases and J by 7 bases, leaving 7 bases between them. CDR3 length: 12 amino acids. Per germline, CDR1 KGHSH and CDR2 LQKENI. In DNA form, the CDR3 reads TGTGCCAGCTCACCGCAGGGGAATGAGCAGTTCTTC. This gives the protein CASSPQGNEQFF.

This chain joins TRBV12-3 or TRBV12-4 and TRBJ2-2, with a weak D call TRBD2 (6 bases). V lost 6 bases and J lost 1, with 6 bases in between. There are 13 residues in the CDR3. CDR3 in DNA: TGTGCCAGCAGGGGAGGGAACACCGGGGAGCTGTTTTTT. Translated: CASRGGNTGELFF.

The chain recombines TRBV19 with TRBJ2-2, with TRBD2 as a possible D gene (5 bases). V dropped 7 bases and J dropped 6 bases, with 18 bases sitting between them. The CDR3 sequence is 15 residues long. From germline, CDR1 is LNHDA and CDR2 SQIVND (reference sequence). In nucleotides, the CDR3 is TGTGCCAGTACCCCCGGACTCGGTGGTCCCGGGGAGCTGTTTTTT. Amino acid sequence: CASTPGLGGPGELFF. Using reference TRBV19 and TRBJ2-2 for the parts outside the CDR3, the full variable domain is DGGITQSPKYLFRKEGQNVTLSCEQNLNHDAMYWYRQDPGQGLRLIYYSQIVNDFQKGDIAEGYSVSREKKESFPLTVTSAQKNPTAFYLCASTPGLGGPGELFFGEGSRLTVL.

V usage is TRBV7-2 and J usage is TRBJ2-7, with 12 bases identical to TRBD2. This CDR3 comprises 15 residues. Germline CDR1 reads SGHTA; CDR2 reads FQGNSA. V lost 4 bases, J lost 6 bases, and 7 bases stayed unmatched. The CDR3 reads CASSSGLAGSREQYF. CDR3 DNA sequence: TGTGCCAGCAGCTCAGGACTAGCGGGGTCCCGCGAGCAGTACTTC.

J is TRBJ2-7 and V is TRBV19; 10 bases are shared with TRBD1. Germline V lookup: CDR1 LNHDA, CDR2 SQIVND (reference sequence). V lost 5 bases, J lost 7 bases, and 8 bases stayed unmatched. The CDR3 has 14 residues. The CDR3 DNA sequence: TGTGCCAGTAGTCCTGACAGGGGGCTTCAAGAGCAGTACTTC. It yields the protein CASSPDRGLQEQYF.

The chain combines TRBV7-3 with TRBJ1-2, with TRBD1 identical over 11 bases. The CDR3 totals 15 residues. Germline CDR1 SGHTA, CDR2 FQGTGA. J lost 8 bases, V lost 4 bases, and 9 bases had no gene match. The CDR3 reads CASSSSGTGGNGYTF. The CDR3 DNA reads TGTGCCAGCAGCTCCTCCGGGACAGGGGGTAACGGCTACACCTTC. Full variable domain (missing parts from reference TRBV7-3 and TRBJ1-2): GAGVSQTPSNKVTEKGKYVELRCDPISGHTALYWYRQSLGQGPEFLIYFQGTGAADDSGLPNDRFFAVRPEGSVSTLKIQRTERGDSAVYLCASSSSGTGGNGYTFGSGTRLTVV.

This rearrangement joins TRBV7-9 to TRBJ1-5; TRBD1 matches at 11 bases. J gave up 5 bases and V 6 bases, and 6 bases lay outside the gene matches. The CDR3 spans 15 residues. In germline, CDR1 is SEHNR, CDR2 FQNEAQ (reference sequence). The chain's CDR3 is CASRTGTGGDQPQHF. The CDR3, as DNA: TGTGCCAGCAGAACCGGGACAGGGGGAGATCAGCCCCAGCATTTT.

This chain links TRBV5-8 with TRBJ2-1; 8 positions agree with TRBD2. The CDR3 contains 14 residues. Looked up from germline, CDR1 is SGHTS and CDR2 is YDEGEE. With 8 bases clipped from V and 0 bases from J, the junction kept 4 bases outside the gene matches. The CDR3 region has the DNA TGTGCCAGTAATAGCGGGAACTCCTACAATGAGCAGTTCTTC. It codes for CASNSGNSYNEQFF.

The V gene is TRBV7-2, the J gene TRBJ2-5; 8 bases fit TRBD1. The CDR3 spans 13 residues. Trimming cost V 8 bases and J 9 bases; bases outside gene matches: 11. Looked up from germline, CDR1 is SGHTA and CDR2 is FQGNSA. CDR3 DNA sequence: TGTGCCAGCGGCAGGACAGGGCCTGGTTCCCAGTACTTC. Amino acids: CASGRTGPGSQYF. Together with reference TRBV7-2 and TRBJ2-5, the CDR3 gives the full variable domain: GAGVSQSPSNKVTEKGKDVELRCDPISGHTALYWYRQSLGQGLEFLIYFQGNSAPDKSGLPSDRFSAERTGGSVSTLTIQRTQQEDSAVYLCASGRTGPGSQYFGPGTRLLVL.

The rearrangement uses TRBV5-4 and TRBJ2-5; 9 nucleotides line up with TRBD2. Trimming took 9 bases from V and 1 from J; bases not matched to a gene: 13. Per the germline V gene, CDR1 is SGHNT and CDR2 is YYREEE (reference sequence). The CDR3 covers 16 residues. DNA of the CDR3: TGTGCCATCCGAGAGGCTAGCGGGATCTTCCAAGAGACCCAGTACTTC. This sequence encodes CAIREASGIFQETQYF.

The chain couples TRBV5-6 to TRBJ1-6; no reliable D call. Trimming left V 1 base short and J 0 bases short, with 8 bases between. Germline V gives CDR1 SGHDT, CDR2 YYEEEE. The CDR3 totals 16 residues. CDR3 in DNA: TGTGCCAGCAGCTTGTGGCCGAGCTCCTATAATTCACCCCTCCACTTT. Translation gives CASSLWPSSYNSPLHF.

The chain joins TRBV28 to TRBJ1-5; TRBD1 agrees at 8 bases. Germline V gene lookup returns CDR1 MDHEN and CDR2 SYDVKM. The CDR3 is 15 residues long. V lost 5 bases and J lost 2; bases outside the gene matches: 5. The CDR3 protein is CASSPQGAGNQPQHF. Written as DNA, the CDR3 is TGTGCCAGCAGTCCTCAGGGGGCTGGCAATCAGCCCCAGCATTTT.

The chain has TRBV28 and TRBJ2-1; TRBD2 matches 8 bases. Germline V gene lookup returns CDR1 MDHEN and CDR2 SYDVKM. CDR3 size: 15 residues. The V gene end was trimmed by 6 bases and the J gene end by 5 bases; junction bases not matched to a gene: 9. The CDR3 region has the DNA TGTGCCAGCAGCCCGGGGGGGATTCGAGACAATGAGCAGTTCTTC. Translated: CASSPGGIRDNEQFF.